One T cell receptor (beta chain) is described in this entry. The clone's antigen remains unknown. Base quality data are lacking; no much larger clone is found one base away. This sample was included in a study of blood T cell repertoires in COVID-19 (dated by TCRdb to the early 2020s). At the level of the whole study: Samples from collaborators originated in the United States, Italy and Spain and spanned both the acute and convalescent phases of COVID-19. The samples were drawn from two sources: the first 160 participants of the ongoing ImmuneRACE study, and 1,254 subjects contributed by 6 global collaborators. Nearly every sample came with metadata listing a de-identified subject ID, COVID-19 status, age in years and sex. Deeply sampled blood TCRbeta repertoires from subjects exposed to, actively infected with, or recovered from COVID-19 were included in the dataset. The material from the prospective study consisted of cDNA or gDNA derived from T cells, B-cell-depleted T cells, or PBMCs. The repertoires were released in a freely available public database meant as a resource for research on the immune response to SARS-CoV-2. HLA class I and class II types, where available, came from metadata supplied by the sample provider rather than from assay-based typing.

The paper's findings and limits, for the study overall: The amount of clinical and demographic metadata varied by source and participant and was provided uncurated.

TCRbeta CDR3 regions were amplified from genomic DNA by means of the immunoSEQ Assay, a bias-controlled multiplex PCR. The paper's data handling went like this. The number of nucleated cells in each sample was estimated from the amplification of reference gene primers within the assay. To quantify the absolute abundance of each unique TCRbeta CDR3 rearrangement, sequence reads were collapsed and filtered. Productive Simpson clonality was computed per sample as the square root of Simpson's diversity index over productive rearrangements. TCRdb stores this immuneACCESS table with in-frame sequences only. Part of the clones is absent; in the studies checked, under half of the shortfall reflects unresolved V genes, and no reason is known for the rest. Clone size and the V and J calls come from that table; the DNA yielded D and trimming. This sample lists 250,000 to 300,000 clones; approximately 87% were detected once. Approximately 12% of the sample lies in the top ten.

Spanning cysteine to phenylalanine, the CDR3 consists of 15 amino acids. Here the CDR3 DNA is all that survives: 45 bases in frame from base 1. CDR1 SGHDT and CDR2 YYEEEE are derived from the germline V gene. V has 2 bases trimmed and J has 7 bases trimmed; junction bases matching no gene number 8. In Seattle, one collaborating source enrolled patients while the infection was active and tracked those patients longitudinally over the course of disease. Collaborating institutions collected whole blood in K2EDTA tubes following their own protocols. For TCRbeta analysis, collaborators shipped samples in one of three forms: frozen whole blood, isolated PBMCs, or DNA extracted from either of those sample types.

The chain is encoded by TRBV5-6 joined to TRBJ2-5; TRBD2 aligns with 10 central bases. The TCR was taken from a woman younger than 45 with COVID-19, enrolled during active disease. Sequences were obtained from peripheral blood. At the DNA level, the sequence is TGTGCCAGCAGCTTCCAGCGGGGGGGGCGGGGGACCCAGTACTTC. Translated, this is CASSFQRGGRGTQYF.